This entry is about one T cell receptor beta chain. The data were produced by immunoSEQ multiplex PCR, yet TCRdb's version contains in-frame clones alone and is incomplete. Of about 100,000 clones in the sample, 75% to 90% were seen once. Time point of the sample: after dendritic cell vaccination, including at tumor progression/relapse. Isocitrate dehydrogenase mutation was absent in all glioblastoma patients. The data were taken from a study of glioma-infiltrating T cells after dendritic cell vaccination. Germline V gene lookup returns CDR1 MNHNY and CDR2 SVGAGI (reference sequence). Trimming left V 2 bases short and J 4 bases short, with 12 bases between. The CDR3 runs 16 residues.

The sample in question was blood, obtained after dendritic cell vaccination. The TCR comes from a human donor with glioblastoma. The rearrangement links TRBV6-6 to TRBJ2-6; D is uncertain. The CDR3 DNA reads TGTGCCAGCAGTTACGGCCGTCACGTCGGGGCCAACGTCCTGACTTTC. Translated, it gives CASSYGRHVGANVLTF.